Listed below are T cell receptor beta chains from one sample, sequenced in a study of blood T cell repertoires in COVID-19. Generated by immunoSEQ multiplex PCR, the TCRdb table keeps only in-frame clones and is missing some. The sample records about 210,000 clones, roughly 85% being singletons. Sequencing was done on a sample of peripheral blood. These TCRs come from a woman aged 70-85 years with COVID-19, enrolled during active disease. Each CDR3 is given with its conserved first and last residue. D genes are given only for firm matches. The size of a clone is reported for some rows only, either as once, few or many, or as a class for expanded clones.

clone_size	j_call	v_call	d_call	cdr3_aa	cdr3_nt
NA	TRBJ2-1	TRBV7-9	NA	CASSLDQQGLFF	TGTGCCAGCAGCTTAGATCAGCAGGGTCTTTTCTTC
NA	TRBJ1-5	TRBV9	NA	CASSPQQGGLGEPQHF	TGTGCCAGCAGCCCCCAACAGGGTGGGTTGGGAGAGCCCCAGCATTTT
few	TRBJ1-2	TRBV2	NA	CASNRQSAGGYTF	TGTGCCAGCAATCGACAGTCCGCAGGGGGCTACACCTTC
NA	TRBJ2-2	TRBV7-8	NA	CASSLRFTGELFF	TGTGCCAGCAGCCTCAGATTTACCGGGGAGCTGTTTTTT
NA	TRBJ2-3	TRBV11-3	TRBD1	CASSFRQGGDTQYF	TGTGCCAGCAGCTTTAGACAGGGTGGCGATACGCAGTATTTT
NA	TRBJ1-2	TRBV21-1	NA	CASSPHYWKGVKGYTF	TGTGCCAGCAGCCCCCATTACTGGAAGGGGGTTAAAGGCTACACCTTC
once	TRBJ2-1	TRBV7-2	TRBD2	CASSLVPGLAGEQFF	TGTGCCAGCAGCTTAGTCCCGGGACTAGCGGGTGAGCAGTTCTTC
NA	TRBJ1-1	TRBV19	NA	CASSMSGGTEAFF	TGTGCCAGTAGTATGTCGGGAGGGACTGAAGCTTTCTTT
NA	TRBJ2-7	TRBV7-2	TRBD1	CASSYGTGYNEQYF	TGTGCCAGCAGCTACGGGACAGGGTATAACGAGCAGTACTTC
NA	TRBJ1-1	TRBV27	NA	CASRPQGNTEAFF	TGTGCCAGCAGGCCCCAGGGGAACACTGAAGCTTTCTTT
NA	TRBJ1-2	TRBV6-5	TRBD1	CASSQRGRRIYGYTF	TGTGCCAGCAGCCAGAGGGGGCGCAGGATCTATGGCTACACCTTC
NA	TRBJ1-5	TRBV19	TRBD1	CASSTYDRGLYQPQHF	TGTGCCAGTAGTACCTACGACAGGGGGTTGTATCAGCCCCAGCATTTT
NA	TRBJ2-1	TRBV3-1/TRBV3-2	TRBD2	CASSQSSGGDYNEQFF	TGTGCCAGCAGCCAATCTAGCGGGGGGGACTACAATGAGCAGTTCTTC
NA	TRBJ1-3	TRBV9	NA	CASSGIGTIYF	TGTGCCAGCAGCGGTATCGGCACCATATATTTT
NA	TRBJ1-1	TRBV10-3	TRBD1	CAITKTGDTEAFF	TGTGCCATCACCAAAACAGGGGACACTGAAGCTTTCTTT
NA	TRBJ2-2	TRBV5-3	TRBD2	CARSWNGRGENTGELFF	TGTGCCAGAAGCTGGAACGGGCGGGGGGAAAACACCGGGGAGCTGTTTTTT
once	TRBJ1-4	TRBV6-5	NA	CASSYSPRDEKLFF	TGTGCCAGCAGTTACTCTCCCCGCGATGAAAAACTGTTTTTT
few	TRBJ1-4	TRBV3-1/TRBV3-2	NA	CASSHRGGVDEKLFF	TGTGCCAGCAGCCACCGGGGTGGTGTAGATGAAAAACTGTTTTTT
NA	TRBJ2-3	TRBV7-2	NA	CASSLQLALSSTDTQYF	TGTGCCAGCAGCTTGCAGCTAGCGCTCTCTAGCACAGATACGCAGTATTTT
NA	TRBJ1-2	TRBV6-5	TRBD1	CASSRDRGLYGYTF	TGTGCCAGCAGTAGGGACAGGGGGCTCTATGGCTACACCTTC
NA	TRBJ2-7	TRBV30	NA	CAWERGLTYEQYF	TGTGCCTGGGAGAGGGGGTTGACCTACGAGCAGTACTTC
few	TRBJ1-6	TRBV9	TRBD1	CASSIRAGGDSPLHF	TGTGCCAGCAGCATCCGGGCAGGGGGCGATTCACCCCTCCACTTT
once	TRBJ2-5	TRBV5-1	NA	CASRATSQETQYF	TGCGCCAGCAGAGCGACTAGTCAAGAGACCCAGTACTTC
few	TRBJ2-7	TRBV19	TRBD2	CASSPRTSGTYEQYF	TGTGCCAGTAGCCCTCGGACTAGCGGGACCTACGAGCAGTACTTC
NA	TRBJ2-5	TRBV6-2/TRBV6-3	NA	CASSYRGETQYF	TGTGCCAGCAGTTACAGGGGTGAGACCCAGTACTTC
NA	TRBJ2-7	TRBV25-1	NA	CASSEFAAKYF	TGTGCCAGCAGTGAATTCGCTGCTAAGTACTTC
once	TRBJ1-2	TRBV6-5	TRBD1	CASFGGTGYGYTF	TGTGCCAGCTTCGGTGGGACAGGCTATGGCTACACCTTC
once	TRBJ2-5	TRBV7-9	TRBD1	CASSRDSLGTQYF	TGTGCCAGCAGCCGGGACAGCCTCGGGACCCAGTACTTC
NA	TRBJ2-3	TRBV2	TRBD2	CASTGASGKDTQYF	TGTGCCAGCACTGGGGCTAGCGGCAAAGATACGCAGTATTTT
once	TRBJ2-2	TRBV2	NA	CASSASGPTGELFF	TGTGCCAGCAGTGCCTCAGGGCCCACCGGGGAGCTGTTTTTT
NA	TRBJ2-7	TRBV7-2	NA	CASSLDRAGAEQYF	TGTGCCAGCAGCTTAGATCGAGCAGGGGCCGAGCAGTACTTC
NA	TRBJ1-4	TRBV11-2	NA	CASSLRAGVGEKLFF	TGTGCCAGCAGCCTTAGGGCAGGGGTGGGTGAAAAACTGTTTTTT
NA	TRBJ1-1	TRBV12-3/TRBV12-4	TRBD1	CASTPQGQGAFF	TGTGCCAGCACCCCCCAGGGACAGGGAGCTTTCTTT
NA	TRBJ1-3	TRBV6-6	NA	CASSSTGTGNTIYF	TGTGCCAGCAGTTCTACAGGGACGGGAAACACCATATATTTT
NA	TRBJ1-6	TRBV7-9	NA	CASSPWDAGVRSPLHF	TGTGCCAGCAGCCCCTGGGACGCAGGGGTTCGTTCACCCCTCCACTTT
once	TRBJ1-2	TRBV7-9	NA	CASTLSRTAYPYGYTF	TGTGCCAGCACCCTTAGCCGGACAGCGTACCCCTATGGCTACACCTTC
NA	TRBJ2-5	TRBV6-5	TRBD2	CASSKLAGLQETQYF	TGTGCCAGCTCGAAACTAGCGGGACTCCAAGAGACCCAGTACTTC
NA	TRBJ2-7	TRBV19	TRBD1	CASSIRTGISYEQYF	TGTGCCAGTAGTATTCGGACAGGGATCTCCTACGAGCAGTACTTC
NA	TRBJ2-1	TRBV2	TRBD2	CASSPPGAGGFEQFF	TGTGCCAGCAGCCCCCCCGGGGCGGGAGGGTTCGAGCAGTTCTTC
NA	TRBJ1-3	TRBV11-3	NA	CASSTGNGNTIYF	TGTGCCAGCAGCACAGGGAATGGAAACACCATATATTTT
NA	TRBJ1-1	TRBV18	TRBD1	CASSREGTENTEAFF	TGTGCCAGCTCGCGTGAGGGGACAGAGAACACTGAAGCTTTCTTT
NA	TRBJ1-1	TRBV5-1	TRBD1	CASSLNRGVTEAFF	TGCGCCAGCAGCTTGAACAGGGGGGTCACTGAAGCTTTCTTT
NA	TRBJ1-4	TRBV7-2	TRBD1	CASSLVPHRGNEKLFF	TGTGCCAGCAGCTTAGTTCCTCACAGGGGTAATGAAAAACTGTTTTTT
NA	TRBJ2-5	TRBV10-2	TRBD2	CASRTSGQETQYF	TGCGCCAGCAGAACTAGCGGGCAGGAGACCCAGTACTTC
NA	TRBJ1-1	TRBV9	NA	CASSTQGSTEAFF	TGTGCCAGCAGCACCCAGGGGAGCACTGAAGCTTTCTTT
once	TRBJ2-1	TRBV11-2	NA	CASSLDWAEYNEQFF	TGTGCCAGCAGCTTAGATTGGGCAGAATACAATGAGCAGTTCTTC
NA	TRBJ1-4	TRBV30	TRBD1	CAGMGQLNEKLFF	TGTGCCGGCATGGGACAGTTAAATGAAAAACTGTTTTTT
once	TRBJ1-1	TRBV6-6	NA	CASSYGRGFEAFF	TGTGCCAGCAGTTACGGACGGGGGTTTGAAGCTTTCTTT